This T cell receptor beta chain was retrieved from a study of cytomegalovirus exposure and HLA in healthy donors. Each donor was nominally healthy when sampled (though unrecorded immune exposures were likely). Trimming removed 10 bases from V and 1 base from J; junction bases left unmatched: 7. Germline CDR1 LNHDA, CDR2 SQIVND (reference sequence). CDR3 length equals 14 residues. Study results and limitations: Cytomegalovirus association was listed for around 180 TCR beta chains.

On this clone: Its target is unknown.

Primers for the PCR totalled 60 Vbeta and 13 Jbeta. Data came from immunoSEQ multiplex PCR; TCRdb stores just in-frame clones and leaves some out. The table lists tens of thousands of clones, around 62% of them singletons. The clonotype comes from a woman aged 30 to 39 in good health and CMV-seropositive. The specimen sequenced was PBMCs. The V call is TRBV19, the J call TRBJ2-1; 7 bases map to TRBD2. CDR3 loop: CATLPGGSYNEQFF. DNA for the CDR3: TGTGCCACCCTCCCGGGGGGTTCCTACAATGAGCAGTTCTTC.